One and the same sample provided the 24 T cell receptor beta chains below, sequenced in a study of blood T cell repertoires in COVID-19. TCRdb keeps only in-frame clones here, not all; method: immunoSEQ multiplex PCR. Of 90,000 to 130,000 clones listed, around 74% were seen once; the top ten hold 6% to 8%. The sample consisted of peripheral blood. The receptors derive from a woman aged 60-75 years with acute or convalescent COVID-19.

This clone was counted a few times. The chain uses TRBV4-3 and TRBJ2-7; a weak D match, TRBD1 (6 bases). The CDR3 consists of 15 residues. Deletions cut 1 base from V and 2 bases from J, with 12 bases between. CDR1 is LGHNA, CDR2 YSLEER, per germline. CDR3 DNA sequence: TGCGCCAGCAGCCAAGGCTCAGGGGACCCCTACGAGCAGTACTTC. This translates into CASSQGSGDPYEQYF.

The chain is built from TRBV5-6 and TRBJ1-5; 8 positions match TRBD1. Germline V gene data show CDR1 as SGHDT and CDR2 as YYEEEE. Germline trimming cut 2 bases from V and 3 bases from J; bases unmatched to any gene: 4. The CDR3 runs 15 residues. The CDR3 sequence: CASSFGTGLNQPQHF. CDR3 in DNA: TGTGCCAGCAGCTTTGGGACAGGACTCAATCAGCCCCAGCATTTT.

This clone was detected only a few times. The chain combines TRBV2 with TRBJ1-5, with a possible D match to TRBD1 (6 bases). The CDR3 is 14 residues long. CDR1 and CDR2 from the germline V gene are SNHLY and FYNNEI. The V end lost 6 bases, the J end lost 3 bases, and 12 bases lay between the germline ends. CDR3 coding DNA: TGTGCCAGCAGCCTCCAGGGGAACAATCAGCCCCAGCATTTT. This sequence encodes CASSLQGNNQPQHF.

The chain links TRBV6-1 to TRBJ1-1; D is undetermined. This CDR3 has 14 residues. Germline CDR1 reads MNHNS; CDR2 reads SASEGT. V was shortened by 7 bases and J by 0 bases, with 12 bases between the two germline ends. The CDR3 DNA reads TGTGCCAGCATCTCGCAGAAATTGAACACTGAAGCTTTCTTT. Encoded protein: CASISQKLNTEAFF.

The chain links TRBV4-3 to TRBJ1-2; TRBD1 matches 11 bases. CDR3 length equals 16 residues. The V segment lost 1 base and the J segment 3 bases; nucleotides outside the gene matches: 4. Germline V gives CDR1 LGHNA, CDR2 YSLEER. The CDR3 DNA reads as TGCGCCAGCAGCCAAGGGACAGGGGGCAATGACTATGGCTACACCTTC. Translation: CASSQGTGGNDYGYTF.

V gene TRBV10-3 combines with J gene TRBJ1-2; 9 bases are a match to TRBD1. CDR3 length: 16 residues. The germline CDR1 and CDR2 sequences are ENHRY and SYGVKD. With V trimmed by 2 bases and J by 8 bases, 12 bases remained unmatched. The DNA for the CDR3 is TGTGCCATCAGTGAGGCGGGGGGACAGGGCATAGGAGGCTACACCTTC. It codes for CAISEAGGQGIGGYTF.

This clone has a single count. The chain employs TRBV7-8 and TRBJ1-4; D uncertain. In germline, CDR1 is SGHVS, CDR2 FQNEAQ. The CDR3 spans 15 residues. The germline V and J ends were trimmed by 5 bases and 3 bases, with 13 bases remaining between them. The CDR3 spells CASSAVETPNEKLFF. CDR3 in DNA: TGTGCCAGCAGCGCCGTAGAAACCCCTAATGAAAAACTGTTTTTT.

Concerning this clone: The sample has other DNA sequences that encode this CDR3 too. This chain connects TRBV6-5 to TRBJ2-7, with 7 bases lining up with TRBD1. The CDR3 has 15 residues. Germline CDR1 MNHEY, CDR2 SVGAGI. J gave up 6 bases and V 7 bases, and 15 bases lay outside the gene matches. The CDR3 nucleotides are TGTGCCAGCACTCAACAGGGGCAGGCCCTCGGCGAGCAGTACTTC. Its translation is CASTQQGQALGEQYF.

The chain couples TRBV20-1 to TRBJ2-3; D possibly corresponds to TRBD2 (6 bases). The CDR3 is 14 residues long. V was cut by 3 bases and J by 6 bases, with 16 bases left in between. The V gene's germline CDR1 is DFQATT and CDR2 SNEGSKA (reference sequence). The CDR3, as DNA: TGCAGTGCTAGTCCCACATCGGGGGTGGATACGCAGTATTTT. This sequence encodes CSASPTSGVDTQYF.

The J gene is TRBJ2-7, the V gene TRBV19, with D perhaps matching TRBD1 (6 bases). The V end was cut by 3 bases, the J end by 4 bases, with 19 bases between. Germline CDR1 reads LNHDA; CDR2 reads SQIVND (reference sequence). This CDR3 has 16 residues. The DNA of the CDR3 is TGTGCCAGTAGTATCAGGACAGCAGGATTGAGTTACGAGCAGTACTTC. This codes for CASSIRTAGLSYEQYF.

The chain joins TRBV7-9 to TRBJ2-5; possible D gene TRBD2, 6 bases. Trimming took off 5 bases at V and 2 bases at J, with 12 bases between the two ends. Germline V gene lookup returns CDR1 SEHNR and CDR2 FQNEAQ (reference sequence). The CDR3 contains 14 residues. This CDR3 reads CASSIGGRQETQYF. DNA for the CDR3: TGTGCCAGCAGCATCGGGGGTCGGCAAGAGACCCAGTACTTC.

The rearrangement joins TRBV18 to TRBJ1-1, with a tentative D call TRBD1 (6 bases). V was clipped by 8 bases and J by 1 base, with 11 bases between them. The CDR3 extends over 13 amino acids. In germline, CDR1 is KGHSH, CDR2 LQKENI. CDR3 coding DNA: TGTGCCAGCACACAGGGAGCGAACACTGAAGCTTTCTTT. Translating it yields CASTQGANTEAFF. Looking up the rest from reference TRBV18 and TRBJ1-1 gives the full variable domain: NAGVMQNPRHLVRRRGQEARLRCSPMKGHSHVYWYRQLPEEGLKFMVYLQKENIIDESGMPKERFSAEFPKEGPSILRIQQVVRGDSAAYFCASTQGANTEAFFGQGTRLTVV.

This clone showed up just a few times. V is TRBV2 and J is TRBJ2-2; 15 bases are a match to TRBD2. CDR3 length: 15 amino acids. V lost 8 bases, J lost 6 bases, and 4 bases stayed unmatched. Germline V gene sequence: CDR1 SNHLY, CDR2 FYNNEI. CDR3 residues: CASGTSGGRAGELFF. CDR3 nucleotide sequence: TGTGCCAGCGGGACTAGCGGGGGGCGGGCCGGGGAGCTGTTTTTT.

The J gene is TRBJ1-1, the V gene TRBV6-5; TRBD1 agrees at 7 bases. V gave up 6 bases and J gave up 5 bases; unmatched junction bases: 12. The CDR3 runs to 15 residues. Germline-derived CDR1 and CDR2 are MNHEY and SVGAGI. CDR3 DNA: TGTGCCAGCAGCCTAGAGACAGGGAGAGGAACTGAAGCTTTCTTT. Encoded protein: CASSLETGRGTEAFF.

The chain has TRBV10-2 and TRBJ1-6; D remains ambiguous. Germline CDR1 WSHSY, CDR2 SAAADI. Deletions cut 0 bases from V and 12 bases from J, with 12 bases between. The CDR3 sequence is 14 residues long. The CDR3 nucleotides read TGCGCCAGCAGTGAGTCGGGCGAGGGCTTACCCCTCCACTTT. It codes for CASSESGEGLPLHF.

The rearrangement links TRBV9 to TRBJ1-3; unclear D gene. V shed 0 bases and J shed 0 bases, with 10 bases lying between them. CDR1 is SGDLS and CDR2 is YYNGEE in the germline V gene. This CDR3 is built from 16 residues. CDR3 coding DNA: TGTGCCAGCAGCGTAGGGTTTAGTTACTCTGGAAACACCATATATTTT. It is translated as CASSVGFSYSGNTIYF.

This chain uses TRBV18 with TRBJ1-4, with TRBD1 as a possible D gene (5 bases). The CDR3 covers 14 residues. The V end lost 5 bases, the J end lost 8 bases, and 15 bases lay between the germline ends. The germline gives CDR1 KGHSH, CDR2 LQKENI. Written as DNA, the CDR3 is TGTGCCAGCTCAAAAACCCAAGGGGTGGAAAAACTGTTTTTT. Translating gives CASSKTQGVEKLFF.

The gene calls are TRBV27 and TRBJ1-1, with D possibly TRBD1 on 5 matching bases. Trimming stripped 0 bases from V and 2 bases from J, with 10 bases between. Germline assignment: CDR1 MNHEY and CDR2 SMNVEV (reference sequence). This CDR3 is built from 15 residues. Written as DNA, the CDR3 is TGTGCCAGCAGTTTATCGTGGGGCGTTAACACTGAAGCTTTCTTT. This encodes CASSLSWGVNTEAFF.

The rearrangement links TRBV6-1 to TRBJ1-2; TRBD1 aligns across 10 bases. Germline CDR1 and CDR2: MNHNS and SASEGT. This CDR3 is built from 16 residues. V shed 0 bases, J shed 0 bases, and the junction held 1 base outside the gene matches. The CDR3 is CASSEAGQGTNYGYTF. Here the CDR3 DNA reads TGTGCCAGCAGTGAAGCGGGACAGGGGACTAACTATGGCTACACCTTC.

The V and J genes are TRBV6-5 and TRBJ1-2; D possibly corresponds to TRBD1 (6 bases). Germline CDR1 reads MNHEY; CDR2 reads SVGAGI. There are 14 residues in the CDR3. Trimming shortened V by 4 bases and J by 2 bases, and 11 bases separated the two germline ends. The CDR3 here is CASSLQGLNYGYTF. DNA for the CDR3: TGTGCCAGCAGTTTGCAGGGGCTAAACTATGGCTACACCTTC.

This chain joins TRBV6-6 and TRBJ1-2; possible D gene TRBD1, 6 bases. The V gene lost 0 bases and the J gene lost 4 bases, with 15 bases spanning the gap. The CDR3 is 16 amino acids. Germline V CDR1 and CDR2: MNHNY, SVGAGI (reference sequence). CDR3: CASSYSTGRGSYGYTF. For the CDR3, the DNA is TGTGCCAGCAGTTACTCGACAGGCAGGGGCAGCTATGGCTACACCTTC.

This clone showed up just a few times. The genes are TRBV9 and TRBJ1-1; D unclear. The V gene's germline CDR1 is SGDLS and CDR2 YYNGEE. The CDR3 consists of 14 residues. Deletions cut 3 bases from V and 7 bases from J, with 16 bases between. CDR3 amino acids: CASSGVLGNGEAFF. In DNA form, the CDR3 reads TGTGCCAGCAGCGGGGTTCTGGGCAACGGTGAAGCTTTCTTT.

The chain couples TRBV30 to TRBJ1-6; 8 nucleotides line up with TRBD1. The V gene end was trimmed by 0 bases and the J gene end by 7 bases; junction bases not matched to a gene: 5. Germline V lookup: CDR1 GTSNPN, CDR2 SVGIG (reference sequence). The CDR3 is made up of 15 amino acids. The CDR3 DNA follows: TGTGCCTGGAGTGTACCTGGACAGGGCAATTCACCCCTCCACTTT. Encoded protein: CAWSVPGQGNSPLHF.

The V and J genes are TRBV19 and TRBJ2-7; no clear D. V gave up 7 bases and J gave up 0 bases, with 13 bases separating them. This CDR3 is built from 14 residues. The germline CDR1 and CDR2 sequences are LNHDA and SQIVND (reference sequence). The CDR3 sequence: CASMSSASSYEQYF. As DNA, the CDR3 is TGTGCCAGTATGAGCAGCGCTAGCTCCTACGAGCAGTACTTC.